This passage covers 7 T cell receptor beta chains from one sample sequenced in a study of blood T cells in healthy people across ages. Sample-barcoded 5' priming and a J-beta primer mix drove a second PCR of about 6 to 12 cycles. Using its own MiXCR run on the 5' RACE reads, TCRdb lists one record per CDR3 protein. This sample yields around 800,000 distinct CDR3 sequences, of which around 62% are seen a single time; about 30% belongs to the top ten. Sequenced sample: blood. Receptors originate from a man aged 25 to 40 in good health.

The rearrangement links TRBV28 to TRBJ2-1; 7 positions match TRBD2. The DNA end favors TRBJ2-7, so the J call may be wrong. This CDR3 region has 17 residues. Germline V lookup: CDR1 MDHEN, CDR2 SYDVKM. Here the CDR3 DNA reads TGTGCCAGCAGTTTCGCCCCCCAAGCGGGGTCCTACAATGAGCAGTACTTC. It is translated as CASSFAPQAGSYNEQYF.

The chain recombines TRBV29-1 with TRBJ1-4; 10 bases line up with TRBD1. Trimming removed 5 bases from V and 4 bases from J; junction bases left unmatched: 4. Germline CDR1 SQVTM, CDR2 ANQGSEA. CDR3 length: 14 residues. CDR3 loop: CSVYRTGGNEKLFF. DNA for the CDR3: TGCAGCGTTTATAGGACAGGGGGTAATGAAAAACTGTTTTTT.

This clonotype has a handful of counts. The CDR3, as DNA: TGTGCCAGCAGTAGCACACCAGGGGGCGGCATTCAGTACTTC. Translation gives CASSSTPGGGIQYF. The chain joins TRBV6-2 or TRBV6-3 to TRBJ2-4; TRBD1 aligns across 8 bases. The CDR3 is 14 amino acids. Germline V lookup: CDR1 MNHEY, CDR2 SVGEGT. Trimming took 5 bases from V and 9 from J; bases not matched to a gene: 9.

This chain connects TRBV27 to TRBJ1-2, with no clear D. CDR3 size: 14 residues. Germline values: CDR1 MNHEY, CDR2 SMNVEV (reference sequence). Trimming took 0 bases from V and 4 from J, leaving 9 bases between them. Here the CDR3 DNA reads TGTGCCAGCAGTTTATCTGGCAGTTCCTATGGCTACACCTTC. Protein: CASSLSGSSYGYTF.

The V call is TRBV20-1, the J call TRBJ2-3; TRBD1 agrees at 10 bases. The length of the CDR3 is 16 residues. Germline lookup yields CDR1 DFQATT and CDR2 SNEGSKA (reference sequence). Trimming at V came to 2 bases and at J to 0 bases, leaving 5 bases not matched to a gene. The CDR3 nucleotides read TGCAGTGCTAGATACGGGACAGGGGTGAGCACAGATACGCAGTATTTT. Translation gives CSARYGTGVSTDTQYF.

This clonotype has a handful of counts. CDR3 sequence: CSAPQGSGGEQYF. DNA of the CDR3: TGCAGTGCTCCCCAAGGTTCAGGGGGCGAGCAGTACTTC. This rearrangement joins TRBV20-1 to TRBJ2-5; TRBD1 aligns across 7 bases. The end of the DNA aligns better with TRBJ2-7, so the J call may be wrong. Germline assignment: CDR1 DFQATT and CDR2 SNEGSKA (reference sequence). CDR3 length: 13 amino acids.

V is TRBV7-6 and J is TRBJ2-1; no firm D call. Germline V gene data show CDR1 as SGHVS and CDR2 as FNYEAQ. The CDR3 length is 15 residues. Trimming shortened V by 0 bases and J by 5 bases, and 11 bases separated the two germline ends. CDR3 sequence: CASSLAPVRNNEQFF. For the CDR3, the DNA is TGTGCCAGCAGCTTAGCTCCGGTGCGGAACAATGAGCAGTTCTTC.